Reported below is one T cell receptor beta chain. Its specificity is unknown. This CDR3 contains 16 residues. V shed 4 bases and J 2 bases; nucleotides not matched to a gene: 8. CDR1 and CDR2 from the germline V gene are MNHEY and SVGAGI. The sample is drawn from a study of post-analysis software for immune sequencing data. Unique molecular identifiers had been added to the TCR beta cDNA libraries. cDNA molecules numbering some 500,000 came from approximately 1 to 10 million T cells. One entry per CDR3 protein, called by TCRdb with MiXCR from the PCR reads. This table holds 750,000 to 950,000 distinct CDR3 sequences, roughly half found once. Study-level points and caveats: When patients were compared with controls, 4 or 5 TRBV segments were more frequent, TRBV5-6, TRBV5-1 and TRBV20-1 among them. Normalized Chao1 diversity was significantly reduced in patients versus controls. Same-batch preparations were strongly co-clustered by F measure.

The chain recombines TRBV6-5 with TRBJ2-3; 8 positions agree with TRBD1. The source of this sequence is a girl aged 10-17 years with multiple sclerosis. Sequenced sample: blood. This chain's CDR3 is CASSFASDRATDTQYF. CDR3 DNA sequence: TGTGCCAGCAGTTTCGCATCGGACAGGGCCACAGATACGCAGTATTTT.